A selection of T cell receptor beta chains follows, all from one sample in a study of OX40 agonist ivuxolimab in advanced cancers. Method: immunoSEQ multiplex PCR; TCRdb's copy keeps in-frame clones and lacks some. The table has 50,000 to 70,000 clones, around 93% seen once; the top ten hold less than 0.55%. The starting material was CD4+ or CD8+ T cells sorted from blood, obtained in a trial of the OX40 agonist ivuxolimab. Receptors originate from an adult with an advanced solid tumor such as melanoma, head and neck, liver or kidney cancer. Each CDR3 is given with its conserved first and last residue. D genes are given only for firm matches. Size values are once, few and many counts, or a class for expanded clones, and some rows have none.

V	size	J	D	DNA	CDR3
TRBV29-1	-	TRBJ1-1	-	TGCAGCGTTGAAAGGCCGGGGACTGAAGCTTTCTTT	CSVERPGTEAFF
TRBV7-6	-	TRBJ2-5	-	TGTGCCAGCAGCTTAAATCCTGGGGAGACCCAGTACTTC	CASSLNPGETQYF
TRBV6-1	-	TRBJ2-3	TRBD2	TGTGCCAGCACACGGGAGGGTGCAGATACGCAGTATTTT	CASTREGADTQYF
TRBV6-1	-	TRBJ1-2	TRBD1	TGTGCCAGCAGTGAACAGGGGACAGGGAGCAACTATGGCTACACCTTC	CASSEQGTGSNYGYTF
TRBV11-2	-	TRBJ1-3	TRBD1	TGTGCCAGCAGCGTGACAGGGCAATCCGCTGGAAACACCATATATTTT	CASSVTGQSAGNTIYF
TRBV6-5	-	TRBJ2-7	-	TGTGCCAGCAGTTACGCAGGGAACCACTACGAGCAGTACTTC	CASSYAGNHYEQYF
TRBV6-1	-	TRBJ2-1	TRBD2	TGTGCCAGCAGAGACAGCGGGAGGGCGGGCAATGAGCAGTTCTTC	CASRDSGRAGNEQFF
TRBV6-4	-	TRBJ2-6	-	TGTGCCAGCAGTGGTGGAGGGGGCGCCTCTGGGGCCAACGTCCTGACTTTC	CASSGGGGASGANVLTF
TRBV5-5	-	TRBJ1-2	-	TGTGCCAGCAGCTTGGGGGAAGGGTATGGCTACACCTTC	CASSLGEGYGYTF
TRBV10-2	-	TRBJ2-1	TRBD2	TGCGCCACCAGACTAGCGGGAGGGCGGCGAAGCTCCTACAATGAGCAGTTCTTC	CATRLAGGRRSSYNEQFF
TRBV2	-	TRBJ1-5	-	TGTGCCAGCAAAGGGGAGGTGGGCAATCAGCCCCAGCATTTT	CASKGEVGNQPQHF
TRBV6-1	-	TRBJ2-2	TRBD2	TGTGCCAGCAGTGAAGCCCAGCGGGAGAGCCCCGGGGAGCTGTTTTTT	CASSEAQRESPGELFF
TRBV9	few	TRBJ1-1	TRBD1	TGTGCCAGCAGCGAAAACCACAGGGGGTACGTGGGTGGTTTCTTT	CASSENHRGYVGGFF
TRBV11-3	-	TRBJ2-3	TRBD2	TGTGCCAGCAGCTCCCCGGGACTAGCGAGCACAGATACGCAGTATTTT	CASSSPGLASTDTQYF
TRBV19	-	TRBJ1-5	TRBD1	TGTGCCAGTAGTACAGGGACAGGGGCTCAGCCCCAGCATTTT	CASSTGTGAQPQHF
TRBV25-1	-	TRBJ2-3	TRBD1	TGTGCCAGCAGTGTGGACAGGGGGCTTAATACAGATACGCAGTATTTT	CASSVDRGLNTDTQYF
TRBV6-6	-	TRBJ1-1	TRBD1	TGTGCCAGCGCCGGGGGGAACAGGGGATATAACACTGAAGCTTTCTTT	CASAGGNRGYNTEAFF
TRBV5-5	-	TRBJ2-1	TRBD2	TGTGCCAGCAGTTTGAGCGGGACTGAATACAATGAGCAGTTCTTC	CASSLSGTEYNEQFF
TRBV6-5	-	TRBJ1-3	-	TGTGCCAGCTTGGGGACACTTGGAAACACCATATATTTT	CASLGTLGNTIYF
TRBV11-1	-	TRBJ2-7	TRBD1	TGTGCCAGCAGCGGGGGGGACAGGGCCTTTTCCTACGAGCAGTACTTC	CASSGGDRAFSYEQYF
TRBV5-1	-	TRBJ2-7	TRBD1	TGCGCCAGCAGCTGGTCGGGGGCGGGACAGGGTAGCGAGCAGTACTTC	CASSWSGAGQGSEQYF
TRBV5-4	few	TRBJ1-1	-	TGTGCCAGCAGCTTGTGGGCCGCCATGAACACTGAAGCTTTCTTT	CASSLWAAMNTEAFF